A single sample gave rise to the 5 T cell receptor beta chains below, sequenced in a study of spatial heterogeneity in lung cancer. Time point meaning: sample taken at primary tumor resection. In each case, whole RNA from tumor, nontumor lung or frozen PBMC was sequenced unsorted. MiXCR, run by TCRdb on the 5' RACE reads, gives a single entry per CDR3 protein. Of about 11,000 distinct CDR3 sequences listed, approximately 6.5% are singletons. The sequenced sample was PBMCs, obtained at surgery. These receptors all come from a male donor with early-stage non-small cell lung cancer.

In regard to this clonotype: This beta chain is an off-target read within a library intended for alpha chains, so its frequency means little. The chain carries TRBV6-4 and TRBJ2-3; 10 bases line up with TRBD2. Per germline, CDR1 MRHNA and CDR2 SNTAGT. CDR3 length: 15 residues. Trimming cost V 4 bases and J 3 bases; bases outside gene matches: 4. DNA of the CDR3: TGTGCCAGCAGTGCAGCGGGGGGGGGAACAGATACGCAGTATTTT. Its protein product is CASSAAGGGTDTQYF.

This clonotype is judged medium-sized (0.01 to 0.1%). This beta chain is an off-target read within a library intended for alpha chains, so its frequency means little. The rearrangement joins TRBV4-3 to TRBJ2-6; 9 bases are a match to TRBD1. Germline CDR1 is LGHNA and CDR2 is YSLEER. CDR3 size: 15 residues. After removal of 10 bases from V and 4 bases from J, the junction contained 8 bases not matched to a gene. The CDR3: CATSWDRDGANVLTF. DNA for the CDR3: TGCGCCACTTCCTGGGACAGGGACGGGGCCAACGTCCTGACTTTC.

This clonotype was found many times. As an off-target read in a library built for alpha chains, this beta chain has a frequency of little significance. The chain recombines TRBV14 with TRBJ2-3, with 11 bases fitting TRBD2. Germline loops: CDR1 SGHDN, CDR2 FVKESK. The trim removed 0 bases at V and 0 bases at J, leaving 14 bases unmatched. The CDR3 totals 21 residues. Here the CDR3 reads CASSQDGPSGRLLTSTDTQYF. The CDR3 coding sequence is TGTGCCAGCAGCCAAGACGGGCCTAGCGGGAGGCTACTGACTAGCACAGATACGCAGTATTTT.

On this clonotype itself: This may stem from a read error, because a much larger clone lies one nucleotide away. As an off-target read in a library built for alpha chains, this beta chain has a frequency of little significance. The V and J genes are TRBV7-8 and TRBJ1-3; tentatively, D is TRBD1 (5 bases). V lost 3 bases and J 0 bases, leaving 18 bases between the germline ends. CDR1 is SGHVS, CDR2 FQNEAQ, per germline. The CDR3 runs 18 residues. The CDR3 bases are TGTGCCAGCAGCTTGAGTCGAAGGGGCTTGATCTCTGGAAACACCATATATTTT. This encodes CASSLSRRGLISGNTIYF.

By share, this clonotype counts as medium-sized. This beta chain is a stray read from a library made for alpha chains; its abundance is not meaningful. This chain connects TRBV20-1 to TRBJ2-2; D is perhaps TRBD2 (6 bases). This CDR3 region has 13 residues. The V end lost 5 bases, the J end lost 4 bases, and 11 bases lay between the germline ends. From germline, CDR1 is DFQATT and CDR2 SNEGSKA (reference sequence). The CDR3 loop reads CSAGEDLTGELFF. In DNA, the CDR3 is TGCAGTGCTGGGGAGGATCTCACCGGGGAGCTGTTTTTT.